This TCR beta chain was identified during a study of shared clonotypes between healthy human individuals. The CDR3 is made up of 17 amino acids. TCRdb keeps only in-frame clones here, not all; method: immunoSEQ multiplex PCR. Of a few million clones detected, approximately 96% appear once; the ten largest clones hold roughly 0.13%. The V gene is TRBV21-1, the J gene TRBJ2-1; the D call in the table, TRBD2, was not verified against the DNA. TRBV21-1 is reported as a pseudogene. Sequenced input: naive CD4+ T cells sorted from blood. Subset in this sample: CD45RA+ positively selected. The receptor was derived from a man aged 18 to 35 in good health. The CDR3 DNA reads TGTGCCAGCAGTCAGTCGAGCGGGAGGGCCGACTACAATGAGCAGTTCTTC. Its translation: CASSQSSGRADYNEQFF.